These 9 T cell receptor beta chains came from one sample sequenced in a study of T cells after yellow fever vaccination. TCRdb itself ran the 5' RACE reads through MiXCR, one entry per CDR3 protein. The data contain around 250,000 distinct CDR3 sequences, about 7% of them singletons. The sample here was CD4+ T cells sorted from PBMCs, taken 15 days after the yellow fever booster vaccination. Every receptor here comes from a man under 40 who received the YFV17D yellow fever vaccine.

The CDR3 sequence is CASSLNLGLAATNTGELFF. CDR3 in DNA: TGCGCCAGCAGCTTGAATCTGGGACTAGCGGCGACGAACACCGGGGAGCTGTTTTTT. The gene calls are TRBV5-1 and TRBJ2-2; 11 bases are shared with TRBD2. The V gene end was trimmed by 1 base and the J gene end by 0 bases; junction bases not matched to a gene: 8. Germline V gene sequence: CDR1 SGHRS, CDR2 YFSETQ. The CDR3 has 19 residues.

This clonotype was observed at least ten times. The chain is built from TRBV6-2 or TRBV6-3 and TRBJ2-7; 10 bases are a match to TRBD2. CDR1 and CDR2 from the germline V gene are MNHEY and SVGEGT. V was pared by 8 bases and J by 6 bases, with 13 bases of the junction left unmatched. The CDR3 spans 15 residues. The CDR3 bases are TGTGCCAGCTCCTGGTGGTCTCTAGCGGGAGTCGAGCAGTACTTC. Its translation is CASSWWSLAGVEQYF.

This clonotype showed up many times. The genes are TRBV3-1 and TRBJ2-5; 7 nucleotides agree with TRBD1. Germline CDR1 LGHDT, CDR2 YNNKEL (reference sequence). The CDR3 consists of 15 residues. After removal of 1 base from V and 5 bases from J, the junction contained 7 bases not matched to a gene. CDR3 sequence: CASSQGGQSWETQYF. The CDR3 region has the DNA TGTGCCAGCAGCCAAGGGGGACAGTCGTGGGAGACCCAGTACTTC.

This clonotype was counted a few times. The chain has TRBV5-1 and TRBJ2-7; possibly TRBD1 for D (5 bases). CDR3 length: 17 amino acids. V was trimmed by 4 bases and J by 5 bases, leaving 25 bases between them. Germline CDR1 SGHRS, CDR2 YFSETQ. CDR3 amino acids: CASSTSSGADFSHEQYF. CDR3 nucleotide sequence: TGCGCCAGCAGCACCTCCTCTGGGGCAGATTTTTCCCACGAGCAGTACTTC.

This clonotype occurred a few times. Here the CDR3 reads CSAREHGANTGELFF. In DNA, the CDR3 is TGCAGTGCTAGAGAACACGGCGCGAACACCGGGGAGCTGTTTTTT. This chain links TRBV20-1 with TRBJ2-2; unclear D gene. There are 15 residues in the CDR3. Trimming shortened V by 0 bases and J by 0 bases, and 8 bases separated the two germline ends. The V gene's germline CDR1 is DFQATT and CDR2 SNEGSKA (reference sequence).

In this sample, this clonotype turned up many times. The CDR3 sequence: CASSKVTSGRGVDVTDTQYF. The CDR3 nucleotides read TGTGCCAGCAGCAAAGTTACTAGCGGGAGAGGGGTAGATGTCACAGATACGCAGTATTTT. The V call is TRBV21-1, the J call TRBJ2-3; the table's D call TRBD2 went unverified against the DNA. TRBV21-1 corresponds to a pseudogene. This CDR3 region has 20 residues.

This clonotype was detected only a few times. V and J are TRBV18 and TRBJ2-7; D may be TRBD1 or TRBD2 (5 bases each). V was clipped by 5 bases and J by 3 bases, with 14 bases between them. The CDR3 has 14 amino acids. Per the germline V gene, CDR1 is KGHSH and CDR2 is LQKENI. CDR3 sequence reads: CASSSLPGSYEQYF. The CDR3 region has the DNA TGTGCCAGCTCATCCCTTCCAGGGAGCTACGAGCAGTACTTC. Full variable domain (outside the CDR3, taken from reference TRBV18 and TRBJ2-7): NAGVMQNPRHLVRRRGQEARLRCSPMKGHSHVYWYRQLPEEGLKFMVYLQKENIIDESGMPKERFSAEFPKEGPSILRIQQVVRGDSAAYFCASSSLPGSYEQYFGPGTRLTVT.

Many counts were recorded for this clonotype. The V call is TRBV6-5, the J call TRBJ2-5; a possible D gene is TRBD1 (5 bases). Germline V gene lookup returns CDR1 MNHEY and CDR2 SVGAGI. The CDR3 consists of 18 residues. Trimming pared 1 base from V and 4 bases from J, leaving 22 bases between. The CDR3 DNA reads TGTGCCAGCAGTTACTTTCCCACAGTCAGGGAACCGGGAGAGACCCAGTACTTC. Its protein is CASSYFPTVREPGETQYF.

In this sample, this clonotype turned up many times. The V call is TRBV29-1, the J call TRBJ2-1, with D perhaps TRBD1 (5 bases). The germline V gene encodes CDR1 SQVTM and CDR2 ANQGSEA. The CDR3 totals 12 residues. Trimming removed 7 bases from V and 0 bases from J, with 7 bases in between. The CDR3 loop reads CSADSSYNEQFF. The CDR3 nucleotides are TGCAGCGCAGACAGCTCCTACAATGAGCAGTTCTTC.